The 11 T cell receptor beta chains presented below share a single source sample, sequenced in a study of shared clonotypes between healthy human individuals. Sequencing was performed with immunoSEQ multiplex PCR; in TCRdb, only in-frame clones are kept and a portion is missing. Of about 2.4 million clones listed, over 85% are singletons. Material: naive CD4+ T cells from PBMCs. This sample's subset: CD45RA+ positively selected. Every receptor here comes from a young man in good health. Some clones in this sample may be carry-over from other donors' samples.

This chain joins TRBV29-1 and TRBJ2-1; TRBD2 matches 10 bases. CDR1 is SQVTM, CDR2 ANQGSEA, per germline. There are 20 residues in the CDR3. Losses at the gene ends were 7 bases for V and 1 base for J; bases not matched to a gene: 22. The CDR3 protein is CSAPLSWWSGRASSYNEQFF. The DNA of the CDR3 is TGCAGCGCTCCCCTTTCTTGGTGGAGCGGGAGGGCCTCGTCCTACAATGAGCAGTTCTTC.

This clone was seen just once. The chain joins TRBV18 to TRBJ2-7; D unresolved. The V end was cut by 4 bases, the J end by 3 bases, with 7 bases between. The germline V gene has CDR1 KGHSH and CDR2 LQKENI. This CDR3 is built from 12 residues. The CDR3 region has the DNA TGTGCCAGCTCACGGGCGAACTACGAGCAGTACTTC. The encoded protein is CASSRANYEQYF.

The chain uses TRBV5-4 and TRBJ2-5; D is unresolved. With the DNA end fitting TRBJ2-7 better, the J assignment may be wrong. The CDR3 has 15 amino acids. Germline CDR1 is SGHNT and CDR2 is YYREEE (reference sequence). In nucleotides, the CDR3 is TGTGCCAGCAGCTTGGGAGGCGATCCAGGCTACGAGCAGTACTTC. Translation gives CASSLGGDPGYEQYF.

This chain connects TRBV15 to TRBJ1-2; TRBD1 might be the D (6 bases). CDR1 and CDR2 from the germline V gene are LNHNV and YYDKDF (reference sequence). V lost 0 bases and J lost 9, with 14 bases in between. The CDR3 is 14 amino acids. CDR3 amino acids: CATSRDRQGSSYTF. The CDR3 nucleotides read TGTGCCACCAGCAGAGATCGGCAGGGGAGTAGCTACACCTTC.

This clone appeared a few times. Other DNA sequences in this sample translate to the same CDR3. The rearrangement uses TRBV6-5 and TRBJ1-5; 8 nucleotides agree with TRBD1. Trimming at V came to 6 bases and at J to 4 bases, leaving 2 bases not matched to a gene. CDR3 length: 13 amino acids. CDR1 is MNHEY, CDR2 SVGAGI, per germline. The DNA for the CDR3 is TGTGCCAGCAGACAGGGGGAAAATCAGCCCCAGCATTTT. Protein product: CASRQGENQPQHF.

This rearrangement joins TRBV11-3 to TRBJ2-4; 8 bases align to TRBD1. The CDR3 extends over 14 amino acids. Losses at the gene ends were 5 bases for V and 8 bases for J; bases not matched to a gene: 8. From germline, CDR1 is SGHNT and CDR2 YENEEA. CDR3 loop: CASSARTGMDIQYF. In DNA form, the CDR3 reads TGTGCCAGCAGCGCCAGGACAGGGATGGACATTCAGTACTTC. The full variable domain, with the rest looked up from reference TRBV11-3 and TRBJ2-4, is EAGVVQSPRYKIIEKKQPVAFWCNPISGHNTLYWYLQNLGQGPELLIRYENEEAVDDSQLPKDRFSAERLKGVDSTLKIQPAELGDSAVYLCASSARTGMDIQYFGAGTRLSVL.

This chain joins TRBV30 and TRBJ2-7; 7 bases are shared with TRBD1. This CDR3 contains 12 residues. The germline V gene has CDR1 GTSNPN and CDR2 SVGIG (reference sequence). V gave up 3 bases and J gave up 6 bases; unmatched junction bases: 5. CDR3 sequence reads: CAWSKTGREQYF. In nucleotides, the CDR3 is TGTGCCTGGAGCAAGACAGGGCGCGAGCAGTACTTC.

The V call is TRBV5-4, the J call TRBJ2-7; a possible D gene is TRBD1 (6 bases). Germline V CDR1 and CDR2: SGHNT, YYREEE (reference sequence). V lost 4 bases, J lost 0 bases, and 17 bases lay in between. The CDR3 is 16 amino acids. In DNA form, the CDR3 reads TGTGCCAGCAGCCCCCAGCAAGTCAGGGGCTCCTACGAGCAGTACTTC. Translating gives CASSPQQVRGSYEQYF.

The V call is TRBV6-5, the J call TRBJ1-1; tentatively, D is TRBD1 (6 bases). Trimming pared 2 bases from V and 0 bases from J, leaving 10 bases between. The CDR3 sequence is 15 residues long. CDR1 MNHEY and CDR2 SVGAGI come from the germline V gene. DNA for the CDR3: TGTGCCAGCAGTTACATGGGGGCCATGAACACTGAAGCTTTCTTT. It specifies CASSYMGAMNTEAFF.

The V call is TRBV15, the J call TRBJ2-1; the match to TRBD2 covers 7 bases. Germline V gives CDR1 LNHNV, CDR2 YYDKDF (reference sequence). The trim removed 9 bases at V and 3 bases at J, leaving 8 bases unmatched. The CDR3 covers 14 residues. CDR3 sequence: CATRAGAVYNEQFF. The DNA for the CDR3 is TGTGCCACAAGGGCGGGAGCCGTCTACAATGAGCAGTTCTTC.

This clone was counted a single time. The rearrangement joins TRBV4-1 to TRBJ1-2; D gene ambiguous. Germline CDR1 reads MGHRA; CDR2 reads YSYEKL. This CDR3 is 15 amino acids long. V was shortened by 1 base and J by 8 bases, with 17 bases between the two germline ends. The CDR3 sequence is CASSQVEGSGRGYTF. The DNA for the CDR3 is TGCGCCAGCAGCCAAGTCGAAGGGTCGGGTAGAGGCTACACCTTC.